Reported below is one T cell receptor (beta chain). It has no known antigen specificity. Base quality data are lacking; no much larger clone is found one base away. The entry originates in a study of Graves' ophthalmopathy and Graves' hyperthyroidism (dated by TCRdb to 2016 to 2019). The study in broad terms: Peripheral blood was collected before any treatment was given, at the time of initial diagnosis. To explore V-J signatures that separate ophthalmopathy from hyperthyroidism, a discovery set of about 96 patients was enrolled, consisting of roughly 45 with ophthalmopathy and around 60 with stable hyperthyroidism. Following sample collection, hyperthyroidism patients were given methimazole at a starting dose of 30 mg daily, and ophthalmopathy patients were given high-dose intravenous methylprednisolone. In five to seven hyperthyroidism patients, T-cell repertoires of thyroid tissue and blood were compared. In total, 135 blood samples were TCR-sequenced: under 45 ophthalmopathy, 75 hyperthyroidism and approximately 17 hyperthyroidism-to-ophthalmopathy patients. The independent validation cohort included 18 to 20 hyperthyroidism patients plus 17 patients who later progressed from hyperthyroidism to ophthalmopathy. The study used signatures of the TCR beta repertoire to tell Graves' ophthalmopathy apart from Graves' hyperthyroidism and to predict which patients would progress to ophthalmopathy. What the authors observed across the whole study: In cross-validation, the 13-signature model distinguished ophthalmopathy from stable hyperthyroidism with approximately 88% sensitivity and approximately 81% specificity, and in the test set the corresponding values were 80% and 75%. In validation, the model predicted ophthalmopathy progression with more than 70% sensitivity and approximately 75% specificity; roughly 11 predicted patients were CT-confirmed with GO in a median of roughly 6.8 months. Most expanded thyroid clonotypes with a frequency above 0.001 also appeared in blood, which suggests that blood repertoires may reflect the immune response in the thyroid. No statistical method was used to predetermine the sample size, and group allocation was not hidden from the investigators.

For repertoire sequencing, the TCR beta CDR3 regions were amplified from RNA transcripts. A first-round RT-PCR used HTBI primers with the Qiagen OneStep RT-PCR kit, followed by a second-round multiplex PCR, size selection and purification. Sequencing of the libraries was carried out on an Illumina HiSeq2000 in paired-end mode with 100 bp reads. The study's own analysis went as follows. SOAPnuke was used to process the reads, removing any read that contained adapters or uncalled bases, had a mean Phred below 15, or lacked an exact match to the constant primer or identifier. High-quality paired reads were merged with COPE v1.2.5. Unique nucleotide sequences were defined as clonotypes and aligned to IMGT TRB V, D and J references using MiTCR v1.1. Analysis was restricted to V-J combinations with a frequency above 0.0001, which covered approximately 99% of repertoires. A TCR clonal expansion and chaos score per V-J combination was defined as the ratio of F50 clonal expansion to chaos observed in the TCRdist matrix. Welch's t-statistics and random forest were used to narrow the features down to 13 V-J combinations, which were then fed into a naive Bayes classifier. Thyroid-blood repertoire similarity was quantified with the Morisita-Horn index. The public reads were reprocessed in TCRdb via fastp at Q25 and MiXCR, keeping in-frame beta chains. Identical CDR3 protein sequences are pooled into one entry, listed with their most common genes and DNA. The V and J calls follow TCRdb's processing rather than the paper's. In all, the sample holds 230,000 or so distinct CDR3 sequences, and about 46% of those were seen once. Jointly, the top ten make up approximately 44% of the sample.

Ophthalmopathy patients were characterized by moderately to severely active disease, a Clinical Activity Score of at least 3, a NOSPECS grade of at least 4, and a disease duration under 3 months. Anyone with other autoimmune diseases, uncontrolled infections, pregnancy or lactation was excluded from the study. Clinical symptoms, serum thyroxine, TRAb, thyroid ultrasound and orbital computed tomography formed the basis of the diagnosis. Ficoll-Paque density gradient centrifugation was used to isolate PBMCs from 8 to 10 ml of fresh peripheral blood. Trizol reagent was used to extract the total RNA, and its quality was then checked on an Agilent 2100 Bioanalyzer. Material: peripheral blood. The clonotype was recovered from an adult man with Graves' ophthalmopathy.

The DNA sequence reads TGTGCCAGCAGCGGGGGCTTCAATTCACCCCTCCACTTT. Its amino acids are CASSGGFNSPLHF. The V gene is TRBV9 and the J gene is TRBJ1-6, with TRBD1 tentatively as D gene (5 bases match). CDR1 SGDLS and CDR2 YYNGEE were looked up in the germline V gene. V is shortened by 3 bases, J by 7 bases, and the region joining them spans 8 bases. Including the terminal cysteine and phenylalanine, the CDR3 comprises 13 residues. Left in the record is the CDR3 DNA by itself, 39 bases read in frame from the first base.